This T cell receptor (beta chain) was sequenced during a study of shared clonotypes between healthy human individuals. V was pared by 11 bases and J by 3 bases, with 5 bases of the junction left unmatched. Germline-derived CDR1 and CDR2 are LNHDA and SQIVND (reference sequence). This CDR3 has 13 amino acids. Subsets obtained from CD4+ cells comprised CD45RA+ naive and CD45RA-negative memory cells. Libraries were prepared by immunoSEQ multiplex PCR; TCRdb keeps only in-frame clonotypes and omits some of them. The sample contains roughly 2.5 million clones, just over 90% of which appear only once. The sequence derives from a man younger than 35 in good health. The sample was naive CD4+ T cells sorted from blood. As to subset: CD45RA+ positively selected. The chain uses TRBV19 and TRBJ2-3; 10 bases align to TRBD1. The CDR3 protein is CAAGQGRTDTQYF. DNA for the CDR3: TGTGCCGCGGGACAGGGGAGGACAGATACGCAGTATTTT.